This note documents a single T cell receptor (beta chain) sequence. Its matching antigen is unknown. Sequencing was performed with immunoSEQ multiplex PCR; in TCRdb, only in-frame clones are kept and a portion is missing. The data show 900,000 to 1,200,000 clones, approximately 80% seen once. The CDR3 covers 15 residues. Germline-derived CDR1 and CDR2 are SNHLY and FYNNEI. Losses at the gene ends were 2 bases for V and 7 bases for J; bases not matched to a gene: 6. The sample comes from a study of shared clonotypes between healthy human individuals. For the study at large: Per donor, three plates held CD4 naive cells, three held CD4 memory, two held CD8 naive and one held CD8 memory. The study's findings and limits: At large depth, rarefaction still showed sorted-subset sequencing to be incomplete.

Sequencing input: memory CD4+ T cells from PBMCs. The subset denotes: CD45RA-negative fraction. The genes are TRBV2 and TRBJ1-4, with 8 positions matching TRBD1. The clonotype comes from a man aged 18-30 years in good health. Some clones in this sample may be carry-over from other donors' samples. CDR3 DNA: TGTGCCAGCAGTGAAAGGTCAGGGGGCCTTGAAAAACTGTTTTTT. Protein product: CASSERSGGLEKLFF.